A selection of T cell receptor beta chains follows, all from one sample in a study of radiotherapy plus CTLA-4 blockade in lung cancer. TCRdb's table, derived via immunoSEQ multiplex PCR, lists solely in-frame clones and lacks some. This sample has about 59,000 clones; approximately 67% occur once, and the top ten carry approximately 8.6%. Sequenced material: peripheral blood, taken from a patient treated with radiotherapy plus ipilimumab. All receptors come from a human donor with non-small cell lung cancer whose response to radiotherapy plus ipilimumab could not be evaluated. The CDR3 runs from the conserved cysteine through the conserved F or W. D genes are given only for firm matches. A clone size is listed for some rows: how often the clone was seen (once, few, many), or a class if it is expanded.

clone size,V gene,D gene,J gene,CDR3 protein,CDR3 DNA
-,TRBV7-9,-,TRBJ2-3,CASSLVGAADTQYF,TGTGCCAGCAGCTTAGTGGGGGCCGCAGATACGCAGTATTTT
few,TRBV5-1,-,TRBJ1-3,CASSSDFRNTIYF,TGCGCCAGCAGCTCGGACTTCAGAAACACCATATATTTT
-,TRBV7-3,TRBD1,TRBJ1-4,CASSLQGVTNEKLFF,TGTGCCAGCAGCTTACAGGGGGTGACTAATGAAAAACTGTTTTTT
few,TRBV19,TRBD1,TRBJ1-4,CASNRRQGGEKLFF,TGTGCCAGTAACCGTCGGCAGGGGGGTGAAAAACTGTTTTTT
-,TRBV29-1,TRBD2,TRBJ2-5,CSVEPGLAGGGETQYF,TGCAGCGTTGAACCGGGACTAGCGGGAGGGGGAGAGACCCAGTACTTC
-,TRBV19,-,TRBJ2-6,CASIRGQSPSSGANVLTF,TGTGCCAGTATTCGCGGACAGAGCCCCAGCTCTGGGGCCAACGTCCTGACTTTC
-,TRBV5-1,-,TRBJ1-2,CASSSRTDLANYGYTF,TGCGCCAGCAGCTCTCGGACAGATTTAGCTAACTATGGCTACACCTTC
-,TRBV5-1,-,TRBJ1-2,CASSLEAGPNYGYTF,TGCGCCAGCAGCTTGGAGGCAGGTCCCAACTATGGCTACACCTTC
-,TRBV4-1,-,TRBJ2-1,CASSQDVSGLKQFF,TGCGCCAGCAGCCAAGATGTTTCTGGACTAAAGCAGTTCTTC
-,TRBV7-9,TRBD1,TRBJ1-2,CASSFLQGGYGYTF,TGTGCCAGCAGCTTCCTACAGGGGGGCTATGGCTACACCTTC
-,TRBV13,-,TRBJ2-7,CASSQTGSGSYEQYF,TGTGCCAGCAGCCAGACAGGCTCTGGGTCCTACGAGCAGTACTTC
-,TRBV6-1,TRBD1,TRBJ1-5,CASSPQGAGPQHF,TGTGCCAGCAGCCCACAGGGGGCTGGGCCCCAGCATTTT
-,TRBV29-1,TRBD1,TRBJ1-3,CSIQGPSGNTIYF,TGCAGCATACAGGGGCCGTCCGGAAACACCATATATTTT
few,TRBV10-3,-,TRBJ2-7,CAIRTGTPSYEQYF,TGTGCCATCAGGACCGGGACACCCTCCTACGAGCAGTACTTC
-,TRBV5-8,TRBD1,TRBJ2-7,CASSRGQVYYEQYF,TGTGCCAGCAGCCGGGGACAGGTCTACTACGAGCAGTACTTC
-,TRBV27,TRBD1,TRBJ2-2,CASRYPGQGYTGELFF,TGTGCCAGCAGATATCCGGGACAGGGGTACACCGGGGAGCTGTTTTTT
-,TRBV28,TRBD1,TRBJ1-1,CASTSPGTGNTEAFF,TGTGCCAGCACCAGTCCCGGGACAGGGAACACTGAAGCTTTCTTT
once,TRBV9,-,TRBJ2-7,CASSVEPGEEQYF,TGTGCCAGCAGCGTAGAACCCGGTGAGGAGCAGTACTTC
-,TRBV4-3,-,TRBJ2-3,CASSQDRGITDTQYF,TGCGCCAGCAGCCAAGACCGGGGGATCACAGATACGCAGTATTTT
-,TRBV12-5,-,TRBJ2-5,CASGPQGGETQYF,TGTGCTAGTGGTCCCCAGGGTGGAGAGACCCAGTACTTC